This T cell receptor beta chain was captured by sequencing in a study of control samples from healthy donors and cancer patients (dated by TCRdb to the early 2020s). The library was produced with the immunoSEQ multiplex PCR assay. As stored in TCRdb, this immuneACCESS dataset retains in-frame rearrangements with V and J assigned. A fraction of the clones does not appear; measured against another copy, unresolved V genes explain less than half of the discrepancy, and the remainder lacks a known reason. The sample data list 150,000 or so clones, and roughly 93% of these were observed just once. The top ten clones comprise about 5.8% of the sample. Comment on this clone: This clone's antigen is unknown. No base-level quality is on record; no much larger clone is a single base apart.

Trimming removed 0 bases from V and 7 bases from J, leaving 11 bases between the germline ends. CDR1 and CDR2 (SGHNT, YENEEA) derive from the germline V gene. Reading from cysteine to phenylalanine, the CDR3 counts 14 amino acids. Left in the record is the CDR3 DNA by itself, 42 bases read in frame from the first base. The source of this sequence is a man aged 18 to 30 in good health. This chain joins TRBV11-3 to TRBJ2-3; the D segment cannot be called with confidence. The sample taken for sequencing was blood. The CDR3 protein is CASSLDPSRNTQYF. The DNA sequence reads TGTGCCAGCAGCTTAGACCCCTCGAGGAATACGCAGTATTTT.